This T cell receptor (beta chain) was sequenced for a study of CD8+ T cells in alopecia areata. Once RNA had been extracted, it was reverse transcribed into cDNA to act as the sequencing template. Sequenced by immunoSEQ multiplex PCR; TCRdb stores in-frame clones only, minus some. This table holds 140,000 to 150,000 clones, around two thirds found once. Study-wide results and caveats: Normal skin contains resident alphabeta T cells, and these are also sequenced in scalp samples. Clarity of TCR sharing across patients fell short of that in mice, possibly HLA-related.

Sorting separated CD4+ and CD8+ T cells out of PBMCs. This clone was observed a few times. The antigen is undetermined. The clonotype was recovered from a human donor in good health. The material sequenced was CD8+ T cells sorted from blood.

CDR3 coding DNA: TGTGCCAGCAGTTTATCAGGAGTCCTGAACACTGAAGCTTTCTTT. This translates into CASSLSGVLNTEAFF. V gene TRBV27 combines with J gene TRBJ1-1, with D unclear. The V gene's germline CDR1 is MNHEY and CDR2 SMNVEV (reference sequence). The CDR3 runs 15 residues. V shed 0 bases and J shed 0 bases, with 8 bases lying between them.